These T cell receptor beta chains were read from a single sample in a study of vaccination and CD4 T cells after COVID-19. Via MiXCR, TCRdb re-called the PCR reads, giving one row per CDR3 protein. The sample records some 3,000 distinct CDR3 sequences, around 80% being singletons. These receptors have no identified antigens. Sequencing was carried out using CD4+ T cells from blood, cultured in vitro. The source of these receptors is a human donor who had recovered from COVID-19. Both conserved end residues are part of each CDR3. A D gene is named only where the DNA matches it firmly.

- | TRBV28 | CASSSGDYGYTF
- | TRBV11-1 | CASRESFTDTQYF
TRBD2 | TRBV9 | CASSVVAGYEQYF
- | TRBV2 | CASTFTERNTEAFF
- | TRBV6-1 | CASSARTRGEQYF
- | TRBV7-9 | CASSLDSLAKNIQYF
- | TRBV28 | CASSPGTTAPDTQYF
- | TRBV7-2 | CASSLEGSNYGYTF
- | TRBV24-1 | CATSDASRGANQPQHF
- | TRBV18 | CASSPQDSYNYGYTF
- | TRBV7-3 | CASSLKQGSGANVLTF
- | TRBV21-1 | CASPKDREREKLFF
TRBD2 | TRBV20-1 | CSATPTTSGGRYEQYF
- | TRBV21-1 | CASLSAGVADTQYF
- | TRBV19 | CAKGRGTGELFF
- | TRBV7-2 | CASSLGAGGNTIYF
- | TRBV21-1 | CASGPQGEMRNTIYF
- | TRBV5-8 | CASSLDLGGYGYTF
- | TRBV20-1 | CSAPPTGKNGGYGYTF
TRBD2 | TRBV6-1 | CASSRGLADTGELFF